This TCR beta chain is drawn from a study of cytomegalovirus exposure and HLA in healthy donors. Notes on the study in general: Accurate prediction of most subjects' HLA-A and HLA-B alleles from TCR beta sequences was reported.

With respect to this clone: Antigen unknown.

Amplification used 60 Vbeta primers and 13 Jbeta primers. Assay used: immunoSEQ multiplex PCR; TCRdb lists only in-frame clones, some missing. The sample comprises roughly 120,000 clones, 78% of which are singletons, and around 1.3% rests with the top ten. V gave up 5 bases and J gave up 3 bases, with 13 bases separating them. This CDR3 is built from 15 residues. CDR1 SGHTA and CDR2 FQGNSA come from the germline V gene. The V call is TRBV7-2, the J call TRBJ2-2; possible D gene TRBD2, 7 bases. Sequences were obtained from PBMCs. This receptor was taken from a woman aged 30 to 39 in good health and CMV-seronegative. Here the CDR3 DNA reads TGTGCCAGCAGCACCCTCGGGGGGCACACCGGGGAGCTGTTTTTT. Translation gives CASSTLGGHTGELFF.